This TCR beta chain was recovered during a study of shared clonotypes between healthy human individuals. At deep level, the assay was performed. The assay was immunoSEQ multiplex PCR, and TCRdb's table has in-frame clones only and misses some. The data hold 2 million to 2.5 million clones, with 90% to 97% observed a single time. Whole-study findings and limits: Generally, estimated richness proved larger in naive subsets than it did in memory subsets. A handful of donors had 5% to 6.5% of their naive CD4 clonotypes in common.

The study enrolled healthy HIV-negative adults without recent acute infections or vaccinations as donors. Worth noting for this clone: What it recognizes is unknown.

This CDR3 region has 16 residues. J lost 2 bases, V lost 2 bases, and 6 bases had no gene match. CDR1 and CDR2 from the germline V gene are LNHDA and SQIVND (reference sequence). The sequencing sample was made of naive CD4+ T cells sorted from blood. Described subset: CD45RA+ positively selected. The rearrangement joins TRBV19 to TRBJ2-5, with TRBD2 identical over 9 bases. The TCR originated in a man younger than 35 in good health. The CDR3 nucleotides read TGTGCCAGTAGTATAAATGGGGCGGGAGGGCAAGAGACCCAGTACTTC. This encodes CASSINGAGGQETQYF. Full variable domain (missing parts from reference TRBV19 and TRBJ2-5): DGGITQSPKYLFRKEGQNVTLSCEQNLNHDAMYWYRQDPGQGLRLIYYSQIVNDFQKGDIAEGYSVSREKKESFPLTVTSAQKNPTAFYLCASSINGAGGQETQYFGPGTRLLVL.